Below are 2 T cell receptor beta chains sequenced from a single sample in a study of T cell responses to AZD1222 COVID-19 vaccine. Libraries were prepared by immunoSEQ multiplex PCR; TCRdb keeps only in-frame clonotypes and omits some of them. Seen here are under 150,000 clones, around 90% observed once, and the top ten hold less than 2%. The input for sequencing was peripheral blood, taken 28 days after the second AZD1222 dose. These receptors originate from an adult who received the AZD1222 COVID-19 vaccine.

The chain joins TRBV9 to TRBJ1-2, with 7 bases fitting TRBD1. V lost 4 bases, J lost 6 bases, and 9 bases stayed unmatched. There are 14 residues in the CDR3. CDR1 and CDR2 from the germline V gene are SGDLS and YYNGEE. The CDR3 loop is CASSPRQGWDGYTF. CDR3 DNA: TGTGCCAGCAGCCCCCGACAGGGTTGGGATGGCTACACCTTC.

The J gene is TRBJ2-7, the V gene TRBV5-1, with 7 bases identical to TRBD2. The V gene's germline CDR1 is SGHRS and CDR2 YFSETQ. The CDR3 covers 16 residues. J gave up 0 bases and V 1 base, and 7 bases lay outside the gene matches. The CDR3 here is CASSLRGETLSYEQYF. CDR3 sequence (DNA): TGCGCCAGCAGCTTGCGGGGGGAAACCCTCTCCTACGAGCAGTACTTC.